This entry describes one T cell receptor beta chain. Antigen: not known. This specimen belongs to a study of radiation and T cells in renal cell carcinoma. Measured with immunoSEQ multiplex PCR; TCRdb has only the in-frame clones, and not every one. The profile shows 120,000 or so clones, about four fifths of them singletons. General study findings and limits: From baseline, blood top tumor clonotypes peaked at 2 weeks post-radiation. Pretreatment tumor biopsies were lacking, so baseline clonotypes are unknown.

Time point reported: blood 2 weeks post-SBRT. The treatment is: 15 Gy SBRT to primary tumor, nephrectomy 4 weeks later. Blood was sampled at baseline, 2 weeks and 4 weeks after SBRT. The germline gives CDR1 LGHNA, CDR2 YNFKEQ. CDR3 length: 16 residues. Deletions cut 0 bases from V and 7 bases from J, with 16 bases between. The receptor was isolated from a man between 45 and 60 years old with renal cell carcinoma. The genes are TRBV4-2 and TRBJ2-1; D is unclear. Sample: blood, taken from a patient whose treatment included radiotherapy and nephrectomy. CDR3 bases: TGTGCCAGCAGCCAAGATGACGGAGTTGGTAGAAATGAGCAGTTCTTC. As protein: CASSQDDGVGRNEQFF.